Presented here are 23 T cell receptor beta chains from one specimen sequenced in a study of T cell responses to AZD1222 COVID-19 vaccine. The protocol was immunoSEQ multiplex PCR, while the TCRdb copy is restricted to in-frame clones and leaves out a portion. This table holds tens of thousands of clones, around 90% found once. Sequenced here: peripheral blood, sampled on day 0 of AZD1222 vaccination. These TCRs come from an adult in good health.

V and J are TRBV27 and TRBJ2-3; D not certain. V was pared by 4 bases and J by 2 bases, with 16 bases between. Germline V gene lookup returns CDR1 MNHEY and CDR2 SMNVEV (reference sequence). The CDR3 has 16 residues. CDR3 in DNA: TGTGCCAGCAGTTCCTCCCGTCAGGCAATCACAGATACGCAGTATTTT. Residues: CASSSSRQAITDTQYF.

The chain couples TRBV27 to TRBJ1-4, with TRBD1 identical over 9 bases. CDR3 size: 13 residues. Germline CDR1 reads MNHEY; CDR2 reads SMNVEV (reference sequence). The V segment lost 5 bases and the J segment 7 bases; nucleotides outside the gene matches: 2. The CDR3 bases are TGTGCCAGCAGTACACAGGGGGCTGAAAAACTGTTTTTT. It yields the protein CASSTQGAEKLFF.

CDR3 nucleotide sequence: TGTGCCAGCAGCCAATATACACAGGGCCCACAAGAGACCCAGTACTTC. Translated, it gives CASSQYTQGPQETQYF. The chain carries TRBV16 and TRBJ2-5, with a possible D match to TRBD1 (6 bases). CDR1 is KGHSY, CDR2 FQNENV, per germline. Trimming removed 1 base from V and 2 bases from J, with 14 bases in between. The CDR3 extends over 16 amino acids. Drawing the rest from reference TRBV16 and TRBJ2-5, the complete variable domain is GEEVAQTPKHLVRGEGQKAKLYCAPIKGHSYVFWYQQVLKNEFKFLISFQNENVFDETGMPKERFSAKCLPNSPCSLEIQATKLEDSAVYFCASSQYTQGPQETQYFGPGTRLLVL.

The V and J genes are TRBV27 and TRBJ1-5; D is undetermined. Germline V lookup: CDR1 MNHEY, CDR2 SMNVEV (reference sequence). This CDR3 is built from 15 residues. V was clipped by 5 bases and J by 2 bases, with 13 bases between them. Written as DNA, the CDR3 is TGTGCCAGCAGTCCCCTGCCGGTAGGCAATCAGCCCCAGCATTTT. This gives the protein CASSPLPVGNQPQHF.

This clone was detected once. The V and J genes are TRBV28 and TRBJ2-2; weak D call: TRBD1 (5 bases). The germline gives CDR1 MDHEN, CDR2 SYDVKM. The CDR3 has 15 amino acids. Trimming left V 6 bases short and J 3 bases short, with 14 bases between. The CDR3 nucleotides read TGTGCCAGCAGCTCAGGGTATAGGGACACCGGGGAGCTGTTTTTT. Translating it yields CASSSGYRDTGELFF.

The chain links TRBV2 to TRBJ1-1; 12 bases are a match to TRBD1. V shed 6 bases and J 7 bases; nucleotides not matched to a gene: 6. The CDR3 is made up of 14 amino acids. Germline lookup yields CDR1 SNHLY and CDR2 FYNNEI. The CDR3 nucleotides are TGTGCCAGCAGGGGGACAGGGGGCCTCGGTGAAGCTTTCTTT. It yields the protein CASRGTGGLGEAFF. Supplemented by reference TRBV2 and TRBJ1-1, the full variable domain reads EPEVTQTPSHQVTQMGQEVILRCVPISNHLYFYWYRQILGQKVEFLVSFYNNEISEKSEIFDDQFSVERPDGSNFTLKIRSTKLEDSAMYFCASRGTGGLGEAFFGQGTRLTVV.

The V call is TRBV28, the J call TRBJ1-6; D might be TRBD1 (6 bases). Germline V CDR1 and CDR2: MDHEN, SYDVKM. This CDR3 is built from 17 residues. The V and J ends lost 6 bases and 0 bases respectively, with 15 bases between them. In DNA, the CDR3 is TGTGCCAGCAGGGTACTCGGGGGGCGCTCCTATAATTCACCCCTCCACTTT. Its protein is CASRVLGGRSYNSPLHF.

CDR3: CASRGQGSNQPQHF. CDR3 coding DNA: TGTGCCAGCAGGGGACAGGGGAGCAATCAGCCCCAGCATTTT. The genes are TRBV25-1 and TRBJ1-5; 10 nucleotides line up with TRBD1. Germline trimming cut 6 bases from V and 1 base from J; bases unmatched to any gene: 0. Germline V gives CDR1 MGHDK, CDR2 SYGVNS. This CDR3 is built from 14 residues. The full variable domain, with the rest looked up from reference TRBV25-1 and TRBJ1-5, is EADIYQTPRYLVIGTGKKITLECSQTMGHDKMYWYQQDPGMELHLIHYSYGVNSTEKGDLSSESTVSRIRTEHFPLTLESARPSHTSQYLCASRGQGSNQPQHFGDGTRLSIL.

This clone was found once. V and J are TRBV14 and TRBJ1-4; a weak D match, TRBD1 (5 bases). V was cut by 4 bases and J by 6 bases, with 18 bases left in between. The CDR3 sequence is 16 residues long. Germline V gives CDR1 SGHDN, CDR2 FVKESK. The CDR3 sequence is CASSLLRRGSDEKLFF. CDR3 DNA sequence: TGTGCCAGCAGCCTCCTTAGGAGGGGCTCAGATGAAAAACTGTTTTTT.

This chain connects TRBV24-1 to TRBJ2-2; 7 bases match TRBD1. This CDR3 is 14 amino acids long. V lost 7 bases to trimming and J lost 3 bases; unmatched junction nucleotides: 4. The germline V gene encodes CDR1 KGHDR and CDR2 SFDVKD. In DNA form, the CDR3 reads TGTGCCACCAGGCGTGGACAGGACACCGGGGAGCTGTTTTTT. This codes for CATRRGQDTGELFF.

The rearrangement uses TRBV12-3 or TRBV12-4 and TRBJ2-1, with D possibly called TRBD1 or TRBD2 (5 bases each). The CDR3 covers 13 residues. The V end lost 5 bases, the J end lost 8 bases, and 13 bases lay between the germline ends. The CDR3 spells CASSPRWGHEQFF. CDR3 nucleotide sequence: TGTGCCAGCAGTCCCAGGTGGGGACATGAGCAGTTCTTC.

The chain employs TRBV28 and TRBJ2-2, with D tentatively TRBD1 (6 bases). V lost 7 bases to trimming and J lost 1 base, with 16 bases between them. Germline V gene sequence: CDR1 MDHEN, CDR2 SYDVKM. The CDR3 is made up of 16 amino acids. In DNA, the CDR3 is TGTGCCAGCACCTCGGTCCAGGGGTTGAACACCGGGGAGCTGTTTTTT. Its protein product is CASTSVQGLNTGELFF. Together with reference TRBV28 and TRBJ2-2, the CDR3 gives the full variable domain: DVKVTQSSRYLVKRTGEKVFLECVQDMDHENMFWYRQDPGLGLRLIYFSYDVKMKEKGDIPEGYSVSREKKERFSLILESASTNQTSMYLCASTSVQGLNTGELFFGEGSRLTVL.

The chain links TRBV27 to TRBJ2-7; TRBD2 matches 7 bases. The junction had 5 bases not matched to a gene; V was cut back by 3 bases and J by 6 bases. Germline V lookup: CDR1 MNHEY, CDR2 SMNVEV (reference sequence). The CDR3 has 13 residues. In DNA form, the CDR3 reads TGTGCCAGCAGTTTCGGGAGGACCGCCGAGCAGTACTTC. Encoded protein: CASSFGRTAEQYF.

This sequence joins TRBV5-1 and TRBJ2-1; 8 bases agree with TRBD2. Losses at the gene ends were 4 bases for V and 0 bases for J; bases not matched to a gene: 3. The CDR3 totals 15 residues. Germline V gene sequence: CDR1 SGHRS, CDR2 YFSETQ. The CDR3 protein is CASSQSGSSYNEQFF. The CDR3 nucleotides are TGCGCCAGCAGCCAAAGCGGGAGCTCCTACAATGAGCAGTTCTTC.

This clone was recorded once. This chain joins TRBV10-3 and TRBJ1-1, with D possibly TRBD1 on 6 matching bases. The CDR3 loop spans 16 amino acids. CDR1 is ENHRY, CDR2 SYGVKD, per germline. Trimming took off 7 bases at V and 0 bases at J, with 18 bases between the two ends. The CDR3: CAITSTGGGMNTEAFF. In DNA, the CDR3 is TGTGCCATCACCTCGACCGGAGGGGGTATGAACACTGAAGCTTTCTTT.

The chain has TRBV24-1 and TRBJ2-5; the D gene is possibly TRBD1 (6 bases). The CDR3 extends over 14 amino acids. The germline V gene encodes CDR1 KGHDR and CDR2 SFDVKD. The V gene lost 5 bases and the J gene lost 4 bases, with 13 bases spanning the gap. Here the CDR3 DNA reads TGTGCCACCAGTGCAGGCCAGGGGTTAGAGACCCAGTACTTC. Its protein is CATSAGQGLETQYF.

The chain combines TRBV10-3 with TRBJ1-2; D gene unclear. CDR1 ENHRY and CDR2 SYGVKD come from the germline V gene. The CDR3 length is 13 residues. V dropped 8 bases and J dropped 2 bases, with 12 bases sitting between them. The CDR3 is CAIREVSNYGYTF. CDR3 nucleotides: TGTGCCATCCGGGAAGTTTCAAACTATGGCTACACCTTC.

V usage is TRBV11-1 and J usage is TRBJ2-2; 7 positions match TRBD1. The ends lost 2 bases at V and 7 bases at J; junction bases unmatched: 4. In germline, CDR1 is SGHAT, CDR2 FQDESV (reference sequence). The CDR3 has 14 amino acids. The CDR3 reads CASSLRGQVGELFF. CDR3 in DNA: TGTGCCAGCAGCTTAAGGGGGCAGGTCGGGGAGCTGTTTTTT.

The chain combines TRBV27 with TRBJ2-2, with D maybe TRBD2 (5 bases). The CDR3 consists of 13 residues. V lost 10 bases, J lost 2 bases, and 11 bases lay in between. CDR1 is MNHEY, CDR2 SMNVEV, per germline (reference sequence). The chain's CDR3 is CATSAANTGELFF. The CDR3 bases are TGTGCCACCTCAGCGGCCAACACCGGGGAGCTGTTTTTT.

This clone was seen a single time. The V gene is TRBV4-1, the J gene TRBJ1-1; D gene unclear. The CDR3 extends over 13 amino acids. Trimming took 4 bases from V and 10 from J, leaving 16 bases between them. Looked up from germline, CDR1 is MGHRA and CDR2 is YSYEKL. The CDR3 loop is CASSPTGTVTAFF. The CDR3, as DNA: TGCGCCAGCAGCCCTACCGGTACAGTAACAGCTTTCTTT.

Written as DNA, the CDR3 is TGTGCCAGCAGCTTACGGGCCCTTAGCGGGACCACAGATACGCAGTATTTT. It encodes CASSLRALSGTTDTQYF. The chain joins TRBV7-2 to TRBJ2-3; TRBD2 matches at 8 bases. Germline loops: CDR1 SGHTA, CDR2 FQGNSA. V shed 2 bases and J 2 bases; nucleotides not matched to a gene: 9. The CDR3 covers 17 residues. The full variable domain, in which reference TRBV7-2 and TRBJ2-3 provide the parts outside the CDR3, is GAGVSQSPSNKVTEKGKDVELRCDPISGHTALYWYRQSLGQGLEFLIYFQGNSAPDKSGLPSDRFSAERTGGSVSTLTIQRTQQEDSAVYLCASSLRALSGTTDTQYFGPGTRLTVL.

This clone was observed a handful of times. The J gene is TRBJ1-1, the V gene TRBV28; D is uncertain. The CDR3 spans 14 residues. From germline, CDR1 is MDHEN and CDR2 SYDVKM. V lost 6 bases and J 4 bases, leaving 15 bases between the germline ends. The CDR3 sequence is CASSSQPAGTEAFF. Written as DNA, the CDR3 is TGTGCCAGCAGCTCCCAGCCGGCGGGCACTGAAGCTTTCTTT.

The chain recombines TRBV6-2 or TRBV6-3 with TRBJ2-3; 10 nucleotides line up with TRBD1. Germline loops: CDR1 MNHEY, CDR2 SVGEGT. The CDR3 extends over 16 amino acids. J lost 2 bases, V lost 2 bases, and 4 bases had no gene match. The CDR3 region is CASSYRDRGPTDTQYF. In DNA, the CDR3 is TGTGCCAGCAGTTACCGGGACAGGGGCCCCACAGATACGCAGTATTTT.